This paragraph covers one T cell receptor beta chain sequence. These data come from a study of blood T cell repertoires in COVID-19. Study at large: Spain, Italy and the United States supplied samples that represented acute and convalescent COVID-19.

Clones were sequenced by immunoSEQ multiplex PCR, and TCRdb holds only the in-frame ones, with some missing. The sample contains around 400,000 clones, around 87% of which appear only once. In germline, CDR1 is SNHLY, CDR2 FYNNEI. The CDR3 is made up of 15 amino acids. Trimming cost V 10 bases and J 0 bases; bases outside gene matches: 10. Seattle's enrolled individuals joined amid active infection and were then monitored longitudinally. This receptor was obtained from a woman in her sixties or seventies with COVID-19, enrolled during active disease. Sequenced: peripheral blood. This chain uses TRBV2 with TRBJ1-1, with 8 nucleotides matching TRBD1. The CDR3 region has the DNA TGTGCCACCAAGAAGCAGGGGGCGGTGAACACTGAAGCTTTCTTT. It specifies CATKKQGAVNTEAFF.